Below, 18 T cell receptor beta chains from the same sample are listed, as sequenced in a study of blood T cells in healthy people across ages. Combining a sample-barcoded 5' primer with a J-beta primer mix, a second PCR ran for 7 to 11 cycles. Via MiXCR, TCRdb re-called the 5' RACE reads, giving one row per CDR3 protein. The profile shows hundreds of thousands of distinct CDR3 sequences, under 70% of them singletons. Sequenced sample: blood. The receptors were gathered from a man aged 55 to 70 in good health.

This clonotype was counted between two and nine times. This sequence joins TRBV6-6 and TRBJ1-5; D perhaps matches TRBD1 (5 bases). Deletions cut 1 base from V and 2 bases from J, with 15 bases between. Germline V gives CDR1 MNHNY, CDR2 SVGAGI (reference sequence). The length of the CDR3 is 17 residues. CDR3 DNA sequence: TGTGCCAGCAGTTACTTACCGGGGAGGGGCGGCAATCAGCCCCAGCATTTT. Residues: CASSYLPGRGGNQPQHF.

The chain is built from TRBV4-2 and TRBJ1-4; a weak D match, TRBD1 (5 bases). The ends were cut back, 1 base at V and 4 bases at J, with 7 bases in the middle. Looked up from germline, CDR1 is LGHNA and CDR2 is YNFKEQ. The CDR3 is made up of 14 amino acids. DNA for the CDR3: TGTGCCAGCAGCCAAGTGGGGGATAATGAAAAACTGTTTTTT. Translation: CASSQVGDNEKLFF.

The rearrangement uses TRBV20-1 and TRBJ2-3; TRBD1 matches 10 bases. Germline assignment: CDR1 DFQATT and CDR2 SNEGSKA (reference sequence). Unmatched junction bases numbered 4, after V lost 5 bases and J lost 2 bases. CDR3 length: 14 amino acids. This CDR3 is CSAPTGGLTDTQYF. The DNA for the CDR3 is TGCAGTGCTCCGACAGGGGGCCTCACAGATACGCAGTATTTT.

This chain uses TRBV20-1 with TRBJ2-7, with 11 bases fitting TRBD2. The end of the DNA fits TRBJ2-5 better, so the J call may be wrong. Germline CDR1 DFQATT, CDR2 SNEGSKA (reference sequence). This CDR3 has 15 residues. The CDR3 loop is CSAFRLGLAGETQYF. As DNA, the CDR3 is TGCAGTGCTTTCCGTCTAGGACTAGCGGGAGAGACCCAGTACTTC.

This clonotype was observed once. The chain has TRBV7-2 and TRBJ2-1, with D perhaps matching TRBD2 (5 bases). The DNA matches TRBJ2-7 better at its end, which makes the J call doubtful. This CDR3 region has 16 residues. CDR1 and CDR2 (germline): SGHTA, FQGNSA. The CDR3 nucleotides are TGTGCCAGCAGCTTAGGAGGGCAGGCAGCCCCATACGAGCAGTACTTC. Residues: CASSLGGQAAPYEQYF.

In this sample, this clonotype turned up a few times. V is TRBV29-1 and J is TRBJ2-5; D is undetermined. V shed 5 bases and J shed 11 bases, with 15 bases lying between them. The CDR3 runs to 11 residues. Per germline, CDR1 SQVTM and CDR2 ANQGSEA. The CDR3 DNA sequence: TGCAGCGTTATATCCTACGAGGAGCAGTACTTC. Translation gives CSVISYEEQYF.

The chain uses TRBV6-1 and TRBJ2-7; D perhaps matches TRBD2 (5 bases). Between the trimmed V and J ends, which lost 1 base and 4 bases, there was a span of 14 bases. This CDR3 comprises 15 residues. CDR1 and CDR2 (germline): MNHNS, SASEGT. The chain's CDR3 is CASSEGSSNGYEQYF. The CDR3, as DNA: TGTGCCAGCAGTGAAGGGTCTAGCAATGGTTACGAGCAGTACTTC.

CDR3 loop: CSATGTGYSNQPQHF. The CDR3 DNA follows: TGCAGTGCTACAGGGACAGGATATAGCAATCAGCCCCAGCATTTT. The chain combines TRBV20-1 with TRBJ1-5; 8 bases fit TRBD1. CDR3 length: 15 residues. CDR1 is DFQATT and CDR2 is SNEGSKA in the germline V gene (reference sequence). The junction had 5 bases not matched to a gene; V was cut back by 4 bases and J by 0 bases.

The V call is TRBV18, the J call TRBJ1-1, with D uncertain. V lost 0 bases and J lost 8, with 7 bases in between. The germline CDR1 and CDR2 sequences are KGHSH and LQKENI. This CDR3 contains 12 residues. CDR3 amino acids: CASSPPGREAFF. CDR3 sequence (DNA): TGTGCCAGCTCACCACCGGGAAGGGAAGCTTTCTTT. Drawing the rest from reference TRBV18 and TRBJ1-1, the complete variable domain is NAGVMQNPRHLVRRRGQEARLRCSPMKGHSHVYWYRQLPEEGLKFMVYLQKENIIDESGMPKERFSAEFPKEGPSILRIQQVVRGDSAAYFCASSPPGREAFFGQGTRLTVV.

The CDR3 DNA reads as TGTGCCAGCCACGGCAGGGTCTATGGCTACACCTTC. Encoded protein: CASHGRVYGYTF. V usage is TRBV5-6 and J usage is TRBJ1-2, with a tentative D call TRBD1 (5 bases). This CDR3 contains 12 residues. V was clipped by 7 bases and J by 4 bases, with 11 bases between them. Per the germline V gene, CDR1 is SGHDT and CDR2 is YYEEEE.

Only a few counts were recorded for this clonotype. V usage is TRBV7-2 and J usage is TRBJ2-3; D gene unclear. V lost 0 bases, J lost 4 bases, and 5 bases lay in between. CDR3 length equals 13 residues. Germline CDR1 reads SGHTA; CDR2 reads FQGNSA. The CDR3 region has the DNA TGTGCCAGCAGCTTAGCGCCGGCAGATACGCAGTATTTT. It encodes CASSLAPADTQYF.

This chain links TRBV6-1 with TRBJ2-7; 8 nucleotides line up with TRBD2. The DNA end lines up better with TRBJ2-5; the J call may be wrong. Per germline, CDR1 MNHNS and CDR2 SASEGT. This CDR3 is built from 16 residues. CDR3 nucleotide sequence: TGTGCCAGCAGTGCCAACCTTAGCGGGGCCCGAGAGACCCAGTACTTC. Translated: CASSANLSGARETQYF.

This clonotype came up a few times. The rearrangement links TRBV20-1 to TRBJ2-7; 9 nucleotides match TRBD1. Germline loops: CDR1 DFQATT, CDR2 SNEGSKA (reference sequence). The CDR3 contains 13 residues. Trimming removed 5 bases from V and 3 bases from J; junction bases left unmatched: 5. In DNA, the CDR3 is TGCAGTGCTGAGGGACAGGGTTACTACGAGCAGTACTTC. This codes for CSAEGQGYYEQYF.

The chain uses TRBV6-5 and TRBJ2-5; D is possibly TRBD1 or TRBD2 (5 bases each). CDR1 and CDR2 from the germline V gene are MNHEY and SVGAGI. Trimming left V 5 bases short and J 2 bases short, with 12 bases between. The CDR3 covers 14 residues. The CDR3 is CASSRGRIQETQYF. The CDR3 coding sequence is TGTGCCAGCAGTAGGGGACGGATTCAAGAGACCCAGTACTTC.

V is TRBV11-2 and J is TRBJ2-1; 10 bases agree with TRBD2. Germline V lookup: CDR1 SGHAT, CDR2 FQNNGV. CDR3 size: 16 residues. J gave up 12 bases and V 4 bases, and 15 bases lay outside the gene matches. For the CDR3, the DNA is TGTGCCAGCAGCTCGCGGACTAGCGGTCCCGCCGTTGGGCAGTTCTTC. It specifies CASSSRTSGPAVGQFF.

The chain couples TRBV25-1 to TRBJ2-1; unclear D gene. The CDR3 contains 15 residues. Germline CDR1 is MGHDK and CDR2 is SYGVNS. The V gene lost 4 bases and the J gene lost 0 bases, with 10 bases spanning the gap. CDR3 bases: TGTGCCAGCAGTGGACGACTGAGCTCCTACAATGAGCAGTTCTTC. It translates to CASSGRLSSYNEQFF.

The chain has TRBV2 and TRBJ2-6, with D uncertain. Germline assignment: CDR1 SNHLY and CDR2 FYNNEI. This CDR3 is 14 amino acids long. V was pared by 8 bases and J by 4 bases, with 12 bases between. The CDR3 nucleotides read TGTGCCAGCCACTCGACGCTGGGGGCCAACGTCCTGACTTTC. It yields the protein CASHSTLGANVLTF.

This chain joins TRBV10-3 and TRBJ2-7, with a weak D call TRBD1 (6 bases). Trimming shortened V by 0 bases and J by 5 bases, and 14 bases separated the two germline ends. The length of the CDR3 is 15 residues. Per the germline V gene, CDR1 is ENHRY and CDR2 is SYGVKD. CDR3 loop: CAISESSGAPDEQYF. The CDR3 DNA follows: TGTGCCATCAGTGAGTCGTCAGGGGCGCCCGACGAGCAGTACTTC.